This TCR beta chain was sequenced in a study of Graves' ophthalmopathy and Graves' hyperthyroidism. The authors amplified TCR beta CDR3 regions, and they did so from RNA transcripts for repertoire sequencing. HTBI primers were employed in first-round RT-PCR, then a second-round multiplex PCR followed. MiXCR, run by TCRdb on the multiplex PCR reads, gives a single entry per CDR3 protein. The sample lists about 660,000 distinct CDR3 sequences, 35% to 50% occurring once. The V gene lost 10 bases and the J gene lost 3 bases, with 27 bases spanning the gap. CDR1 is SNHLY, CDR2 FYNNEI, per germline. The CDR3 is 17 amino acids. This clonotype came up many times.

The TCR originated in an adult man with Graves' ophthalmopathy. The gene calls are TRBV2 and TRBJ1-2; maybe TRBD1 (6 bases). The sample taken for sequencing was peripheral blood. This CDR3 is CAISQGSYHTSHYGYTF. In DNA form, the CDR3 reads TGTGCCATTTCGCAGGGGAGCTATCATACATCGCACTATGGCTACACCTTC.